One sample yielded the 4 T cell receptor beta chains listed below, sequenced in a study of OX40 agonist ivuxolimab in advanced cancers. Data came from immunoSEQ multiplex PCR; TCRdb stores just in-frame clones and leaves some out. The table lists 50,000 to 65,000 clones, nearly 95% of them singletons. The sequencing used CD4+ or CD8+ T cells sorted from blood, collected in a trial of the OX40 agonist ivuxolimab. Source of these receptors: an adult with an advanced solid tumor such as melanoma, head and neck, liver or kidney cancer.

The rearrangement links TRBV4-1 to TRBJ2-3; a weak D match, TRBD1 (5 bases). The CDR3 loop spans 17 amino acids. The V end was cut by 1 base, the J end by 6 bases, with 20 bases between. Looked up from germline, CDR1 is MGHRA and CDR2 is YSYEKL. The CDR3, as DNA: TGCGCCAGCAGCCAAGTCGGTGAGGCTAGTTCAGGGGATACGCAGTATTTT. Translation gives CASSQVGEASSGDTQYF.

CDR3 in amino acids: CASSSDWSHTGELFF. CDR3 nucleotides: TGTGCCAGCAGTTCGGACTGGTCGCACACCGGGGAGCTGTTTTTT. The chain has TRBV27 and TRBJ2-2; tentatively, D is TRBD2 (5 bases). V was pared by 4 bases and J by 3 bases, with 12 bases between. There are 15 residues in the CDR3. Germline assignment: CDR1 MNHEY and CDR2 SMNVEV (reference sequence).

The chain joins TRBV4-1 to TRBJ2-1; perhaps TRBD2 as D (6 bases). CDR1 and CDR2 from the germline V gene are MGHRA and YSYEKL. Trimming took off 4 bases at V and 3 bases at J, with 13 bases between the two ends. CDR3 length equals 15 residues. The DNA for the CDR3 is TGCGCCAGCAGCCCTTTCTGGCGGGACTACAATGAGCAGTTCTTC. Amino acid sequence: CASSPFWRDYNEQFF.

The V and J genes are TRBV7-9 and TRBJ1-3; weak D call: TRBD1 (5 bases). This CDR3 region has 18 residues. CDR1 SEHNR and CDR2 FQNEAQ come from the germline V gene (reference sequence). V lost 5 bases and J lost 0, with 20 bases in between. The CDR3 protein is CASSGDGARNHSGNTIYF. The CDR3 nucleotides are TGTGCCAGCAGCGGAGATGGGGCCCGGAACCACTCTGGAAACACCATATATTTT.